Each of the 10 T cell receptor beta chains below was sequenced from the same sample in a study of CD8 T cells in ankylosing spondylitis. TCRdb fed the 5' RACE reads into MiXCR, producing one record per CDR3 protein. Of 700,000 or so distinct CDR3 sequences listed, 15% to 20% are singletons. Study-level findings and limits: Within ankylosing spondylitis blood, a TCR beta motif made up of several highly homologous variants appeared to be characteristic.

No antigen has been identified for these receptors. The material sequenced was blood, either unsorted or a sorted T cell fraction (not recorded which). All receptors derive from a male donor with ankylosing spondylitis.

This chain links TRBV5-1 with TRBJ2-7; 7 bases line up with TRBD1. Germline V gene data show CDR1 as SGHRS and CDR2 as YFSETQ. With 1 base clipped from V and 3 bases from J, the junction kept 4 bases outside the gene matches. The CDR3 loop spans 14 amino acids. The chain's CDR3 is CASSLPDRIYEQYF. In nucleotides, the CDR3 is TGCGCCAGCAGCTTGCCGGACAGGATCTACGAGCAGTACTTC.

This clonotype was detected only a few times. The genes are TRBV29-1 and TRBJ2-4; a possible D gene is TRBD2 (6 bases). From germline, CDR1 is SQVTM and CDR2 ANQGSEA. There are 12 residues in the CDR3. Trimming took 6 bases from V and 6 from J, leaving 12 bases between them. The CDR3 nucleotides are TGCAGCGTGGTTTACGGGGGAAACATTCAGTACTTC. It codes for CSVVYGGNIQYF.

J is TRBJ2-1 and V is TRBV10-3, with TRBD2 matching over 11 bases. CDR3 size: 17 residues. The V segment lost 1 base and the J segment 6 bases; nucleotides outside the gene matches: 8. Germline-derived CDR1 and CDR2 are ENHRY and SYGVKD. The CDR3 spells CAISEFVGTSGTNEQFF. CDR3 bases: TGTGCCATCAGTGAGTTTGTTGGGACTAGCGGAACCAATGAGCAGTTCTTC.

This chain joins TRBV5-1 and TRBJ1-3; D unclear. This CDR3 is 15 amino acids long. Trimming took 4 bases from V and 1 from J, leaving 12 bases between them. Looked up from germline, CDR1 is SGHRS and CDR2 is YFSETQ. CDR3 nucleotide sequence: TGCGCCAGCAGCCCAGACGGGCAATCTGGAAACACCATATATTTT. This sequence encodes CASSPDGQSGNTIYF.

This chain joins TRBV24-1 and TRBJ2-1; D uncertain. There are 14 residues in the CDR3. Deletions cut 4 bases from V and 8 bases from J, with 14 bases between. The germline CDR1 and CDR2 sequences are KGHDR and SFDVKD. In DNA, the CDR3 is TGTGCCACCAGTGAGTCACCTCTTAACGATGAGCAGTTCTTC. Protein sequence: CATSESPLNDEQFF.

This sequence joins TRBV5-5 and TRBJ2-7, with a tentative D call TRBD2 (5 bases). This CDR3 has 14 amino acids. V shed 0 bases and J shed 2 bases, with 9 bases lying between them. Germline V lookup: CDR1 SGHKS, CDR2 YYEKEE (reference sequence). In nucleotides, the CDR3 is TGTGCCAGCAGCTTGGCCTTCGGGACCTACGAGCAGTACTTC. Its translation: CASSLAFGTYEQYF.

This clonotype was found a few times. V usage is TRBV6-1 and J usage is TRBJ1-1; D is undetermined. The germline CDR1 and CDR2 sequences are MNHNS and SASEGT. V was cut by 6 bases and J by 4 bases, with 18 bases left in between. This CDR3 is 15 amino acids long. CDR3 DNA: TGTGCCAGCAGGCGCGGGCTTAGTAAGGGCACTGAAGCTTTCTTT. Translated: CASRRGLSKGTEAFF.

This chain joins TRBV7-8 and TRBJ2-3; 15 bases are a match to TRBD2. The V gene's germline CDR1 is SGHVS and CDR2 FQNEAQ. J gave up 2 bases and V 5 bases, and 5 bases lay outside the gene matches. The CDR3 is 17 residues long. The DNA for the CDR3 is TGTGCCAGCAGCACCGGACTAGCGGGGGGGTCCACAGATACGCAGTATTTT. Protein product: CASSTGLAGGSTDTQYF.

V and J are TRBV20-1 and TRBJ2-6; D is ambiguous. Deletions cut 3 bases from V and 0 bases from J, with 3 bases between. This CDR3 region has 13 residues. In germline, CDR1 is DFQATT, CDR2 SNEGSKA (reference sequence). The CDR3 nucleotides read TGCAGTGCTAGGCGCTCTGGGGCCAACGTCCTGACTTTC. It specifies CSARRSGANVLTF.

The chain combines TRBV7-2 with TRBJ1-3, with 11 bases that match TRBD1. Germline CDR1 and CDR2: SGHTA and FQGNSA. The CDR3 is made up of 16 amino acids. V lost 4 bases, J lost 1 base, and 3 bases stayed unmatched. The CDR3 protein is CASSSGQGASGNTIYF. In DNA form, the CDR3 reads TGTGCCAGCAGCTCCGGACAGGGGGCATCTGGAAACACCATATATTTT.